This TCR beta chain was recorded in a study of blood T cell repertoires in COVID-19 (dated by TCRdb to 2018 to 2020). At the level of the whole study: Collaborator samples came from the United States, Italy and Spain and covered acute and convalescent phases of COVID-19. The prospective study material was composed of cDNA or gDNA derived from T cells, B-cell-depleted T cells, or PBMCs. Deeply sampled blood TCRbeta repertoires from subjects exposed to, actively infected with, or recovered from COVID-19 were included in the dataset. A freely available public database, intended as a resource for researchers studying the immune response to SARS-CoV-2, is where the repertoires were released. The samples were drawn from the first 160 participants of the ongoing ImmuneRACE study and from more than 1,000 subjects provided by 6 global collaborators. A de-identified subject ID, COVID-19 status, age in years and sex were almost always included in the sample metadata. HLA class I and class II types, where available, came from metadata supplied by the sample provider rather than from assay-based typing.

V loses 2 bases, J loses 0 bases, and the germline ends lie 9 bases apart. CDR1 and CDR2 (MNHEY, SMNVEV) derive from the germline V gene (reference sequence). Counted from cysteine to phenylalanine, this CDR3 has 15 amino acids. Here the CDR3 DNA is all that survives: 45 bases in frame from base 1. The full study reports these points: The amount of clinical and demographic metadata varied by source and participant and was provided uncurated.

About this clone: The antigen this receptor binds is unknown. No much larger clonotype is one base removed from it; base qualities were not supplied.

Collaborating institutions collected whole blood in K2EDTA tubes following their own protocols. Collaborator samples were shipped for TCRbeta analysis as frozen whole blood, isolated PBMCs, or DNA extracted from either sample type. TCRbeta CDR3 regions were amplified from genomic DNA by means of the immunoSEQ Assay, a bias-controlled multiplex PCR. As for the original processing: The number of nucleated cells in each sample was estimated from the amplification of reference gene primers within the assay. Sequence reads were collapsed and filtered to measure the absolute abundance of every unique TCRbeta CDR3 rearrangement. Productive Simpson clonality was computed per sample as the square root of Simpson's diversity index over productive rearrangements. The table comes from immuneACCESS by way of TCRdb, which keeps in-frame sequences with V and J called. Part of the clones is missing from these tables; in studies checked, under half for an unresolved V gene and the rest for unknown reasons. Clonal size and the V and J genes are those of that table, whereas D and trimming came from the DNA. Counted in this sample were more than 200,000 clones; 83% of them appeared once. The top ten clonotypes cover 2% to 3% of the sample.

This TCR derives from a woman aged 40 to 55 with active or convalescent COVID-19. The source material was peripheral blood. Recombination connected TRBV27 to TRBJ2-3; the D gene assignment is ambiguous. The DNA is as follows: TGTGCCAGCAGTTTAGGAGACCCTAGCACAGATACGCAGTATTTT. Protein translation: CASSLGDPSTDTQYF.